The sequence of this T cell receptor beta chain was determined in a study of beta chain features in type 1 diabetes. V lost 0 bases, J lost 9 bases, and 12 bases lay in between. The CDR3 has 14 residues. Germline V CDR1 and CDR2: GTSNPN, SVGIG (reference sequence). The study reverse transcribed the entire isolated RNA, so it sequenced expressed TCRB transcripts. TCRdb's table, derived via immunoSEQ multiplex PCR, lists solely in-frame clones and lacks some. The table records 500,000 to 850,000 clones, about an eighth of them present only once. In regard to this clone: Its target is not known.

It was via CD45RO/CCR7/CD25/CD127/CD95/CD27 that CD4+ naive, central memory, regulatory and stem cell-like memory cells were sorted. Study observations and caveats: Insertions at VDJ junctions were less frequent in type 1 diabetes patients. These patients also deleted more nucleotides at the same junctions. Researchers could not determine here whether HLA type influences TCRB rearrangement. For Type 1 diabetes patients, all four CD4+ subsets carried TCRB CDR3s that were moderately but significantly shorter.

The clonotype was recovered from a man aged 18 to 29 with type 1 diabetes. Material: naive CD4+ T cells from blood. J is TRBJ1-6 and V is TRBV30; D not resolved. In DNA form, the CDR3 reads TGTGCCTGGAGTGTATACCACGAAGCTTCACCCCTCCACTTT. Its translation: CAWSVYHEASPLHF.